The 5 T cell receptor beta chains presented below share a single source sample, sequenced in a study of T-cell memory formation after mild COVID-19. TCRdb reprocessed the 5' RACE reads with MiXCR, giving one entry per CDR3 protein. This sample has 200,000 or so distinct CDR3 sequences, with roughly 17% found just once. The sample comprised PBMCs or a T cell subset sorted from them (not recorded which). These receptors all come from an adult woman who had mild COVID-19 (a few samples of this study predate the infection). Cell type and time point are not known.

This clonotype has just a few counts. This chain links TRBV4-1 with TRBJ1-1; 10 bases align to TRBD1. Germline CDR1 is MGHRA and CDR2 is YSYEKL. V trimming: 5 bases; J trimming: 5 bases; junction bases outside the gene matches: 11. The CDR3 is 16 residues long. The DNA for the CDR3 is TGCGCCAGCAGCAAACCTACAGGGACAGGGGTTACTGAAGCTTTCTTT. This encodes CASSKPTGTGVTEAFF.

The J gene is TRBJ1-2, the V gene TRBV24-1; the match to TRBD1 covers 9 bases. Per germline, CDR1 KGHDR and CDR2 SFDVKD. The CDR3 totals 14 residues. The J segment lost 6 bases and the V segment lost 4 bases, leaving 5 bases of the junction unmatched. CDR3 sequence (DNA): TGTGCCACCAGTGAAACAGGGGGCTCGGATGGCTACACCTTC. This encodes CATSETGGSDGYTF.

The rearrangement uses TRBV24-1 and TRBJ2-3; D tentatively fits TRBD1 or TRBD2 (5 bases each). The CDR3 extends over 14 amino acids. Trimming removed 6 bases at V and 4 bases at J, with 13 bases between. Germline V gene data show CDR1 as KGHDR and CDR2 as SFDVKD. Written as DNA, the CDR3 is TGTGCCACCAGTTCACCAGGGAGAGCAGATACGCAGTATTTT. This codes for CATSSPGRADTQYF.

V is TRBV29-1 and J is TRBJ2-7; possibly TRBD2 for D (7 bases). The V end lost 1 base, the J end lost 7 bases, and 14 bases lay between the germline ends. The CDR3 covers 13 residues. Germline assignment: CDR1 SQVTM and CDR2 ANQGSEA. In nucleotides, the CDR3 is TGCAGCGTTGAAGGTCAACAGGGAGGGGAGCAGTACTTC. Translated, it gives CSVEGQQGGEQYF.

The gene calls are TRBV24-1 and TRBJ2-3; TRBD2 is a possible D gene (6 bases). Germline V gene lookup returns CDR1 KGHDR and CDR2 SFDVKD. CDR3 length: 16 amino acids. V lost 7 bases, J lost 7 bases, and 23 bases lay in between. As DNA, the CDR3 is TGTGCCACCAGACCAAAAGGGGAATTCGCGGGGAATACGCAGTATTTT. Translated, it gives CATRPKGEFAGNTQYF.